This T cell receptor (beta chain) is drawn from a study of CD8 T cells in Susac syndrome. CDR1 is DFQATT, CDR2 SNEGSKA, per germline (reference sequence). This CDR3 is built from 16 residues. V trimming: 1 base; J trimming: 7 bases; junction bases outside the gene matches: 5. RNA amounts of roughly 0.5 to 1 ug underwent reverse transcription with random hexamers. TCRdb independently ran MiXCR on the immunoSEQ multiplex PCR reads; one entry per CDR3 protein. Of 77,000 or so distinct CDR3 sequences in the sample, about 92% were seen once. The rearrangement links TRBV20-1 to TRBJ2-2, with TRBD2 matching over 14 bases. This TCR came from a human donor with Susac syndrome. The sequencing sample was made of CD4+ T cells from PBMCs. CDR3 in amino acids: CSARATSGGAGGELFF. The CDR3 DNA reads as TGCAGTGCTAGAGCGACTAGCGGGGGGGCAGGCGGGGAGCTGTTTTTT.